The entry below describes one T cell receptor (beta chain). The CDR3 consists of 16 residues. The V and J ends lost 4 bases and 4 bases respectively, with 19 bases between them. Germline CDR1 reads MNHNS; CDR2 reads SASEGT. In the source study's methods: Amplification of reference gene primers provided the estimated nucleated cell counts. Using immunoSEQ multiplex PCR, the repertoire was profiled, and TCRdb retains in-frame clones only, with some absent. V and J calls plus clone size are reproduced from that table; the DNA served to infer D and trimming. The top ten clones hold roughly 2.7% of a sample with a few hundred thousand clones, around 90% of them seen once. The data were obtained in a study of blood T cell repertoires in COVID-19. As for the study in general: T cells, B-cell-depleted T cells, or PBMCs provided the cDNA or gDNA that served as material.

V and J are TRBV6-1 and TRBJ1-2; a weak D match, TRBD1 (5 bases). The specimen was peripheral blood. The receptor's source is a person between 18 and 30 years old with COVID-19, enrolled during active disease. Written as DNA, the CDR3 is TGTGCCAGCAGTGCCGAACTCGGGGGGGTAGGCTATGGCTACACCTTC. It codes for CASSAELGGVGYGYTF.